This entry describes one T cell receptor beta chain. The CDR3 runs to 16 residues. This sample was taken from a study of OX40 agonist ivuxolimab in advanced cancers. This table comes from immunoSEQ multiplex PCR, and its TCRdb copy is limited to in-frame clones, with some not included. The table shows about 26,000 clones, with 80% to 90% occurring only once. The sequencing used CD4+ or CD8+ T cells sorted from blood, collected in a trial of the OX40 agonist ivuxolimab. The chain employs TRBV21-1 and TRBJ2-2; the D call in the table, TRBD1, was not verified against the DNA. TRBV21-1 is termed a pseudogene. The origin of this receptor is an adult with an advanced solid tumor such as melanoma, head and neck, liver or kidney cancer. The chain's CDR3 is CASSKPDTLNTGELFF. DNA for the CDR3: TGTGCCAGCAGCAAACCAGACACCCTCAACACCGGGGAGCTGTTTTTT.